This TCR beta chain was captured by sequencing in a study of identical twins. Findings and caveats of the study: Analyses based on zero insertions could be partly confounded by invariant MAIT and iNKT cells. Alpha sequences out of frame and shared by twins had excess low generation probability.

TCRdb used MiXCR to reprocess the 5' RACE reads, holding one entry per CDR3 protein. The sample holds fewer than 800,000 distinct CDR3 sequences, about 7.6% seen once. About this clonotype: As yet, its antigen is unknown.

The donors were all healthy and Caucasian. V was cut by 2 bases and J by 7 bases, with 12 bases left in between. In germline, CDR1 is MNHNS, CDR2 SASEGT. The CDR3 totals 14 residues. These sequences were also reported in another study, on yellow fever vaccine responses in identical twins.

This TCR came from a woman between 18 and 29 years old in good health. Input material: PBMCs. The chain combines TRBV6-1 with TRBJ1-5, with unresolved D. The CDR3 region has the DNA TGTGCCAGCAGTGAATTAAGGGAGCAGCAGCCCCAGCATTTT. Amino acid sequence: CASSELREQQPQHF.